This is a list of T cell receptor beta chains from one sample in a study of beta chain features in type 1 diabetes. The method was immunoSEQ multiplex PCR; TCRdb's version includes in-frame clones alone and lacks a portion of them. The data contain some 900,000 clones, roughly 17% of them singletons. The sample consisted of naive CD4+ T cells from blood. The receptors were sampled from a woman aged 18-29 years in good health. CDR3s include the opening cysteine and the closing phenylalanine or tryptophan. A D gene is named only where the DNA matches it firmly. For some rows the clone size is stated as once, few or many, or as a class when expanded; others skip it.

CASSPSASSTDTQYF	TGTGCCAGCAGCCCCTCCGCCTCTAGCACAGATACGCAGTATTTT	NA	TRBV7-3	TRBJ2-3	few
CASSLVAGSGTQYF	TGTGCCAGTAGTTTAGTAGCGGGATCCGGTACGCAGTATTTT	TRBD2	TRBV19	TRBJ2-3	NA
CAGSFSGTGDYEQYF	TGTGCCGGCAGTTTCAGCGGGACAGGGGACTACGAGCAGTACTTC	TRBD1	TRBV6-6	TRBJ2-7	NA
CASSEWGTANTEAFF	TGTGCCAGCAGTGAATGGGGAACGGCGAACACTGAAGCTTTCTTT	NA	TRBV25-1	TRBJ1-1	few
CASSLTGDRGETQYF	TGCGCCAGCAGCTTGACGGGGGACCGGGGGGAGACCCAGTACTTC	NA	TRBV5-1	TRBJ2-5	NA
CASSGVYEQYF	TGTGCCAGCAGCGGGGTGTACGAGCAGTACTTC	NA	TRBV6-6	TRBJ2-7	NA
CASSVLQEETQYF	TGTGCCAGCAGTGTCCTACAGGAAGAGACCCAGTACTTC	NA	TRBV2	TRBJ2-5	NA
CASSRGTSGYNEQFF	TGTGCCAGCAGCCGGGGGACTAGCGGGTACAATGAGCAGTTCTTC	TRBD2	TRBV14	TRBJ2-1	few
CASSQASRGRGTDTQYF	TGCGCCAGCAGCCAAGCTAGTAGGGGGCGCGGCACAGATACGCAGTATTTT	TRBD1	TRBV4-3	TRBJ2-3	NA
CASSPGLAGGPETQYF	TGTGCCAGCAGCCCGGGACTAGCGGGAGGGCCGGAGACCCAGTACTTC	TRBD2	TRBV7-3	TRBJ2-5	few
CSVTGTDSNQPQHF	TGCAGCGTAACAGGGACGGATAGCAATCAGCCCCAGCATTTT	NA	TRBV29-1	TRBJ1-5	few
CASSLARGRELFF	TGTGCCAGCAGCTTAGCCAGGGGGCGGGAGCTGTTTTTT	TRBD1	TRBV7-2	TRBJ2-2	NA
CASSEGGSGANVLTF	TGTGCCAGCAGTGAAGGGGGTTCTGGGGCCAACGTCCTGACTTTC	NA	TRBV6-1	TRBJ2-6	few
CASRGSEKLFF	TGTGCCAGCCGAGGTTCGGAAAAACTGTTTTTT	NA	TRBV2	TRBJ1-4	NA
CASSLGLSGEKLFF	TGCGCCAGCAGCTTGGGATTAAGTGGTGAAAAACTGTTTTTT	NA	TRBV5-1	TRBJ1-4	NA
CASSPSLGEVGTEAFF	TGTGCCAGCTCACCTTCTTTGGGGGAGGTTGGCACTGAAGCTTTCTTT	NA	TRBV18	TRBJ1-1	NA
CASSYPRGSGYYNEQFF	TGTGCCAGCAGTTATCCACGGGGTAGCGGGTACTACAATGAGCAGTTCTTC	TRBD2	TRBV7-9	TRBJ2-1	NA
CASSDRSHQPQHF	TGTGCCAGTAGTGACAGGTCTCATCAGCCCCAGCATTTT	NA	TRBV19	TRBJ1-5	few
CASSPQGPGANVLTF	TGTGCCAGCTCACCGCAGGGGCCTGGGGCCAACGTCCTGACTTTC	NA	TRBV18	TRBJ2-6	NA
CASTLAGLSYEQYF	TGTGCCAGCACCCTAGCGGGACTCTCCTACGAGCAGTACTTC	TRBD2	TRBV7-2	TRBJ2-7	few
CASSLLPLAGRRNTGELFF	TGTGCCAGCAGTTTATTACCCCTAGCGGGAAGACGAAACACCGGGGAGCTGTTTTTT	TRBD2	TRBV27	TRBJ2-2	NA
CASSLDANTEAFF	TGTGCCAGCAGCTTAGATGCGAACACTGAAGCTTTCTTT	NA	TRBV7-9	TRBJ1-1	few
CASRRRTYEQYF	TGTGCCAGCAGACGCCGGACGTACGAGCAGTACTTC	NA	TRBV28	TRBJ2-7	few
CASSSTDSYEQYF	TGTGCCAGCAGTTCCACCGACAGCTACGAGCAGTACTTC	NA	TRBV6-5	TRBJ2-7	few
CASTPRQGYEQYF	TGTGCCAGCACCCCACGACAGGGGTACGAGCAGTACTTC	TRBD1	TRBV6-5	TRBJ2-7	few
CAISESGQGAQAFF	TGTGCCATCAGTGAGTCGGGACAGGGGGCTCAAGCTTTCTTT	TRBD1	TRBV10-3	TRBJ1-1	few
CASSLQASGIYEQYF	TGCGCCAGCAGCTTGCAGGCTAGCGGGATCTACGAGCAGTACTTC	TRBD2	TRBV5-1	TRBJ2-7	few
CASSRSPLYTQYF	TGTGCCAGCAGCCGATCCCCGTTGTATACGCAGTATTTT	NA	TRBV6-5	TRBJ2-3	NA
CASSRQAPPEAFF	TGTGCCAGCAGCCGGCAGGCACCCCCTGAAGCTTTCTTT	NA	TRBV6-5	TRBJ1-1	few
CASRIGEKLFF	TGTGCCAGCAGAATCGGGGAAAAACTGTTTTTT	NA	TRBV28	TRBJ1-4	NA
CASTTGPGDTQYF	TGTGCCAGCACCACAGGGCCAGGGGATACGCAGTATTTT	NA	TRBV7-2	TRBJ2-3	few
CASDGSSRGNYEQYF	TGTGCCAGCGACGGATCTTCGCGGGGAAACTACGAGCAGTACTTC	NA	TRBV28	TRBJ2-7	NA
CASSWGQSVNYGYTF	TGTGCCAGCAGCTGGGGACAGTCAGTAAACTATGGCTACACCTTC	TRBD1	TRBV5-4	TRBJ1-2	few
CASSLRENEQFF	TGTGCCAGCTCACTCAGGGAGAATGAGCAGTTCTTC	NA	TRBV18	TRBJ2-1	NA
CASRQSGVTEAFF	TGTGCCAGCAGACAAAGCGGGGTCACTGAAGCTTTCTTT	NA	TRBV7-9	TRBJ1-1	NA
CASSYPLGNSYEQYF	TGTGCCAGCAGTTATCCTTTGGGCAACTCCTACGAGCAGTACTTC	NA	TRBV28	TRBJ2-7	few
CASSPTGGYSDTQYF	TGTGCCAGCAGTCCGACAGGGGGGTATTCAGATACGCAGTATTTT	TRBD1	TRBV7-9	TRBJ2-3	NA
CASSEVLGFGGYTF	TGTGCCAGCAGTGAAGTTTTGGGGTTCGGCGGCTACACCTTC	NA	TRBV2	TRBJ1-2	NA
CASSAQLGNTEAFF	TGTGCCAGTAGCGCCCAGCTGGGGAACACTGAAGCTTTCTTT	NA	TRBV19	TRBJ1-1	NA
CSVELRTGVRTGELFF	TGCAGCGTTGAACTACGGACGGGGGTGAGAACCGGGGAGCTGTTTTTT	NA	TRBV29-1	TRBJ2-2	few
CASSPGQAWEQYF	TGTGCCAGCTCACCGGGACAAGCTTGGGAGCAGTACTTC	NA	TRBV18	TRBJ2-7	few
CASSDWTSQETQYF	TGTGCCAGCAGTGACTGGACTAGCCAAGAGACCCAGTACTTC	TRBD2	TRBV2	TRBJ2-5	NA